This T cell receptor (beta chain) was profiled in a study of T cell repertoires in cytomegalovirus infection. Overall study: As its CMV epitopes, the study selected recently identified HLA-C-restricted and well-studied HLA-B-restricted targets. Public TCR beta signature analysis indicated the presence of both CMV infection and matching HLA type.

Only a few counts were recorded for this clonotype. Its antigen remains unknown. General study points: What dominated the ex vivo response were HLA-C-restricted CMV-specific TCR beta clonotypes.

Trimming left V 6 bases short and J 0 bases short, with 17 bases between. This CDR3 spans 16 amino acids. One entry per CDR3 protein results from TCRdb running MiXCR on the reads. The sample yields fewer than 650,000 distinct CDR3 sequences, about 39% seen once. Here the sequenced sample was cultured PBMCs, taken from culture after CMV antigen stimulation. The TCR originated in a human donor in good health (CMV status not recorded). Some clones in this sample may be carry-over from other donors' samples. This chain joins TRBV12-3 or TRBV12-4 and TRBJ1-1, with D possibly matching TRBD1 (5 bases). CDR3 loop: CASRPIQRGMNTEAFF. In DNA form, the CDR3 reads TGTGCCAGCAGACCGATTCAACGGGGGATGAACACTGAAGCTTTCTTT.